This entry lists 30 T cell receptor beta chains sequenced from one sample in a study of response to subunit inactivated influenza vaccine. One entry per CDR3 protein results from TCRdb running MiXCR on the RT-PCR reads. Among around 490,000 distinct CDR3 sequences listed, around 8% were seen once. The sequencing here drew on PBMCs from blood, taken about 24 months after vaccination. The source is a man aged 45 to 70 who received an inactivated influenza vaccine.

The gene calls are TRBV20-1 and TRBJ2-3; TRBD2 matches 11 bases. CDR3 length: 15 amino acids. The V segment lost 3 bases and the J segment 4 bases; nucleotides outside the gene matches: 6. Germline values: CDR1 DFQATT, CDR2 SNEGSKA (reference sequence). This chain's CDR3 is CSARPSGRLADTQYF. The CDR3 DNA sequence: TGCAGTGCTAGGCCTAGCGGGAGGTTGGCAGATACGCAGTATTTT.

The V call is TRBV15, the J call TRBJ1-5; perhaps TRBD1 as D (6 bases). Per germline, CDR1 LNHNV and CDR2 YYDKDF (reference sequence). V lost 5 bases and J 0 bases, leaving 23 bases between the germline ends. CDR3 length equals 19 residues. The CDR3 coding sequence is TGTGCCACCAGCCGACCCTTCGGGACAATCGGTGGTAGCAATCAGCCCCAGCATTTT. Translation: CATSRPFGTIGGSNQPQHF. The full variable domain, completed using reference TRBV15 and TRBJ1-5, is DAMVIQNPRYQVTQFGKPVTLSCSQTLNHNVMYWYQQKSSQAPKLLFHYYDKDFNNEADTPDNFQSRRPNTSFCFLDIRSPGLGDTAMYLCATSRPFGTIGGSNQPQHFGDGTRLSIL.

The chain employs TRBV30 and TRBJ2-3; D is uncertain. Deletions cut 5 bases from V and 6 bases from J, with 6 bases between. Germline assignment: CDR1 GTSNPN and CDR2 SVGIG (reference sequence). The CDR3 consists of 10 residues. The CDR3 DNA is TGTGCCTGGGGACGGGATACGCAGTATTTT. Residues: CAWGRDTQYF.

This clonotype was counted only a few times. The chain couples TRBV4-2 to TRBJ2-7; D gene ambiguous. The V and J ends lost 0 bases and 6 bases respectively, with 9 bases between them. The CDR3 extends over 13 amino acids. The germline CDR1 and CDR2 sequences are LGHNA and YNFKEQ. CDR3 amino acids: CASSQDRPSEQYF. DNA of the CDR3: TGTGCCAGCAGCCAAGACCGTCCCTCCGAGCAGTACTTC.

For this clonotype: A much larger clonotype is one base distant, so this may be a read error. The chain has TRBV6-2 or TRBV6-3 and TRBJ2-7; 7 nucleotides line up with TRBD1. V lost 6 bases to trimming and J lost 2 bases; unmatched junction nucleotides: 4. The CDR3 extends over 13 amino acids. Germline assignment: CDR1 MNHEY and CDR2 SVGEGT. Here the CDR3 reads CASRRDRTYEQYF. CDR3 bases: TGTGCCAGCAGACGGGACAGAACCTACGAGCAGTACTTC.

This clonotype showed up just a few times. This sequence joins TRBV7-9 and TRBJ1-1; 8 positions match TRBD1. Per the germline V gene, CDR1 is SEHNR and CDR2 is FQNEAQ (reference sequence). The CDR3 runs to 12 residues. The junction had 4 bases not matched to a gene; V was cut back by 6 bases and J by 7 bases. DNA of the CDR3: TGTGCCAGCAGTCCAGGGGGCGGTGAAGCTTTCTTT. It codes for CASSPGGGEAFF.

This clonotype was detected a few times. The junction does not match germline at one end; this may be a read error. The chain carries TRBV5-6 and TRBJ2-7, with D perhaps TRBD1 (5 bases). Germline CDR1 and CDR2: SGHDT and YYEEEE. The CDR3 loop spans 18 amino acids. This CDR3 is CASGLVPWQGPSAYEQYF. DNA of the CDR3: TGTGCCAGCGGCTTGGTCCCCTGGCAGGGCCCCTCGGCCTACGAGCAGTACTTC. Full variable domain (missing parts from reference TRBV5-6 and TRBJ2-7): DAGVTQSPTHLIKTRGQQVTLRCSPKSGHDTVSWYQQALGQGPQFIFQYYEEEERQRGNFPDRFSGHQFPNYSSELNVNALLLGDSALYLCASGLVPWQGPSAYEQYFGPGTRLTVT.

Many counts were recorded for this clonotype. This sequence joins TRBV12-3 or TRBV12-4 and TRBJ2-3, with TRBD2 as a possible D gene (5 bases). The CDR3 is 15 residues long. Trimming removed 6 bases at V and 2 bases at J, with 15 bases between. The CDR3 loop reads CASSHTSGYTDTQYF. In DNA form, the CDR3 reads TGTGCCAGCAGCCACACTAGTGGTTACACAGATACGCAGTATTTT.

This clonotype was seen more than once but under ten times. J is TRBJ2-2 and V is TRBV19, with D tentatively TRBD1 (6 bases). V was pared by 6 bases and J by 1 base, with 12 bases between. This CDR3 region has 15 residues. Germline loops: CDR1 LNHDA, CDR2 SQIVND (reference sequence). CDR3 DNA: TGTGCCAGTAGCCCCGACAGGAGGAACACCGGGGAGCTGTTTTTT. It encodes CASSPDRRNTGELFF.

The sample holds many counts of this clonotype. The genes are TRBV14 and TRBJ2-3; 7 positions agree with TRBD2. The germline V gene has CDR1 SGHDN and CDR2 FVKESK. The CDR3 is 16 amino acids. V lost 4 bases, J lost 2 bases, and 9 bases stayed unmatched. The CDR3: CASSPLGRELTDTQYF. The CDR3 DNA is TGTGCCAGCAGCCCGTTGGGGCGGGAGCTCACAGATACGCAGTATTTT.

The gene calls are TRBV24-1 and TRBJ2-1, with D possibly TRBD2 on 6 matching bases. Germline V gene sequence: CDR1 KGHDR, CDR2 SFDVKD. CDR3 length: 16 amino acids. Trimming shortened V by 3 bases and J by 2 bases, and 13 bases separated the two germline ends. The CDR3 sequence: CATSDVSGTTYNEQFF. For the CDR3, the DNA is TGTGCCACCAGTGATGTTAGCGGTACAACCTACAATGAGCAGTTCTTC.

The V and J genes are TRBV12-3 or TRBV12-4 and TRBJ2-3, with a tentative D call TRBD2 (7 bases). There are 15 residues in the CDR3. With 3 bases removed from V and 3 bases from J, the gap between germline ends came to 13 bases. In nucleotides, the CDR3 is TGTGCCAGCAGTTTCGGGGGCGGGAGAACAGATACGCAGTATTTT. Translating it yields CASSFGGGRTDTQYF.

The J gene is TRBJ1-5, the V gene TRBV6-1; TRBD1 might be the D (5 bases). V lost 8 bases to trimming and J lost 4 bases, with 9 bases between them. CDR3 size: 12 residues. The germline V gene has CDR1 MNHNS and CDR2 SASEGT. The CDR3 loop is CASHDRNQPQHF. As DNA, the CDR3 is TGTGCCAGCCATGACAGAAATCAGCCCCAGCATTTT.

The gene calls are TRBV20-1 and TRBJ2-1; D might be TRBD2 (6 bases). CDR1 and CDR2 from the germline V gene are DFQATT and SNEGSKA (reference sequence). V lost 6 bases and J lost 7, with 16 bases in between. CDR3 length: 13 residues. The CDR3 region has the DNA TGCAGTGCCCAACGGGGAGGAGAGAATGAGCAGTTCTTC. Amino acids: CSAQRGGENEQFF.

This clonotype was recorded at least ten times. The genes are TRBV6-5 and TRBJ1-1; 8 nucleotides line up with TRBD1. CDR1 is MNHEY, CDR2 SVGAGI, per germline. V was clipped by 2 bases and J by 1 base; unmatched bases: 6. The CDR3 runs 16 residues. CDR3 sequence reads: CASSYETGTGNTEAFF. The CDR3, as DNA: TGTGCCAGCAGTTACGAGACCGGGACAGGGAACACTGAAGCTTTCTTT.

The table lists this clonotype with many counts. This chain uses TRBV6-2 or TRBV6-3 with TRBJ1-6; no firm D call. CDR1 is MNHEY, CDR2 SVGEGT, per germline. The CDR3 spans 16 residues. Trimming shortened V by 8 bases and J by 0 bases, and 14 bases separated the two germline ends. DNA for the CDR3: TGTGCCAGCGCAAACCGTGGGAGCTCCTATAATTCACCCCTCCACTTT. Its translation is CASANRGSSYNSPLHF.

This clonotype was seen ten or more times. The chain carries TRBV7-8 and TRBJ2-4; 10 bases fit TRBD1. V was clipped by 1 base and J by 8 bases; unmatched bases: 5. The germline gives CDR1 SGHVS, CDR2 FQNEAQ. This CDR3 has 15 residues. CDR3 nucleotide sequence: TGTGCCAGCAGCTTAGTGGGGACAGGGGTGCACATTCAGTACTTC. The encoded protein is CASSLVGTGVHIQYF.

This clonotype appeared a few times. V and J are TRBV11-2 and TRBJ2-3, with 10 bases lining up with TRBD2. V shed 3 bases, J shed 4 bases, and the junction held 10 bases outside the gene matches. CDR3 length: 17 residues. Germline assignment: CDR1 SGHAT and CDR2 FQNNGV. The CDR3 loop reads CASSFPAGGRVADTQYF. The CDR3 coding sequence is TGTGCCAGCAGCTTCCCAGCGGGGGGGCGGGTCGCAGATACGCAGTATTTT.

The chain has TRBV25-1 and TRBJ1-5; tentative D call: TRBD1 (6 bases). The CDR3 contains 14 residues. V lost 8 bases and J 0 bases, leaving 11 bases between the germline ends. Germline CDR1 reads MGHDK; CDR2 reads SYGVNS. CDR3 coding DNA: TGTGCCAGCCAACCACAGGGTAGCAATCAGCCCCAGCATTTT. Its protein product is CASQPQGSNQPQHF. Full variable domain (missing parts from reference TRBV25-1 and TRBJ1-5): EADIYQTPRYLVIGTGKKITLECSQTMGHDKMYWYQQDPGMELHLIHYSYGVNSTEKGDLSSESTVSRIRTEHFPLTLESARPSHTSQYLCASQPQGSNQPQHFGDGTRLSIL.

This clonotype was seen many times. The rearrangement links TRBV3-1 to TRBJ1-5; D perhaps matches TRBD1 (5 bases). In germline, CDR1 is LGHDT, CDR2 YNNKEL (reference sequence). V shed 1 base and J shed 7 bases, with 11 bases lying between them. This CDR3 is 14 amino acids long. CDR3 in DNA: TGTGCCAGCAGCCAAGCGGGGCCAGGGCAGCCCCAGCATTTT. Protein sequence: CASSQAGPGQPQHF.

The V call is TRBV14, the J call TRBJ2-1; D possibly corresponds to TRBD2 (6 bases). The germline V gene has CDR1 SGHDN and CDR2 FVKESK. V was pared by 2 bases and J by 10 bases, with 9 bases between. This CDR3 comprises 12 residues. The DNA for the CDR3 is TGTGCCAGCAGCCAATGGGGGGACGAGCAGTTCTTC. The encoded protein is CASSQWGDEQFF.

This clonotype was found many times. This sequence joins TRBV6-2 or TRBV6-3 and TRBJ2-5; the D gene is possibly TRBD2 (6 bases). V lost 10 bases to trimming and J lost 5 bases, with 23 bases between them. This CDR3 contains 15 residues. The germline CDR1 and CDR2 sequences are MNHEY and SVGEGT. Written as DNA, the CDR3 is TGTGCCACCAGCCTTACGGGATACAGCGGGGAGACCCAGTACTTC. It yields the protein CATSLTGYSGETQYF.

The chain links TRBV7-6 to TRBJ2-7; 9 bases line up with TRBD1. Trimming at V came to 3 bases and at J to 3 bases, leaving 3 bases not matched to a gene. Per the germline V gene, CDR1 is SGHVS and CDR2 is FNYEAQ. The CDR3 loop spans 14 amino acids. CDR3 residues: CASSFRDRVYEQYF. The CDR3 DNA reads TGTGCCAGCAGCTTCCGGGACAGGGTCTACGAGCAGTACTTC.

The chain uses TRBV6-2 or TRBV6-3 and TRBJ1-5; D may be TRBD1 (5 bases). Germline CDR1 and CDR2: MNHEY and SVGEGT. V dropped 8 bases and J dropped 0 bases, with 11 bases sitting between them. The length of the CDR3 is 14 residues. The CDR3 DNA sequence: TGTGCCAGCCGGGGCAGTCATAGCAATCAGCCCCAGCATTTT. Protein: CASRGSHSNQPQHF.

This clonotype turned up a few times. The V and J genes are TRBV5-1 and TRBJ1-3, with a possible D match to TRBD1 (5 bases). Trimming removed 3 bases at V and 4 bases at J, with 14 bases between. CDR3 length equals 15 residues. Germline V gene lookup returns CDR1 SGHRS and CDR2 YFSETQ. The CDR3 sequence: CASSSSGLTGNTIYF. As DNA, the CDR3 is TGCGCCAGCAGCTCCTCAGGGCTAACCGGAAACACCATATATTTT.

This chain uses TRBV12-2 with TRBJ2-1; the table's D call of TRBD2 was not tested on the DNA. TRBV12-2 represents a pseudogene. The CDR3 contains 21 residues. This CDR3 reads CASRLAPPSGGPLSSYNEQFF. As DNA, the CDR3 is TGTGCAAGTCGCTTAGCACCCCCTAGCGGGGGGCCTCTCAGCTCCTACAATGAGCAGTTCTTC.

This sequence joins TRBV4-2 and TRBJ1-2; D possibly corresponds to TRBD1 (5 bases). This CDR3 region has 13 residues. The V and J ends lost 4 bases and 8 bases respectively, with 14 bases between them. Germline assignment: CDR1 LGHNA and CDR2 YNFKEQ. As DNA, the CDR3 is TGTGCCAGCAGCCCGGGACTACCTCAGGGCTACACCTTC. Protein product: CASSPGLPQGYTF.

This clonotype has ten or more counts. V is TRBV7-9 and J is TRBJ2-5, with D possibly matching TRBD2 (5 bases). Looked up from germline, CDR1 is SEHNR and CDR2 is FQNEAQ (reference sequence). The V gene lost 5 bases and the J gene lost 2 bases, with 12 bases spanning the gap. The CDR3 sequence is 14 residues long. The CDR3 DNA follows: TGTGCCAGCAGCCCGTGGGAGACGCAAGAGACCCAGTACTTC. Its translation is CASSPWETQETQYF.

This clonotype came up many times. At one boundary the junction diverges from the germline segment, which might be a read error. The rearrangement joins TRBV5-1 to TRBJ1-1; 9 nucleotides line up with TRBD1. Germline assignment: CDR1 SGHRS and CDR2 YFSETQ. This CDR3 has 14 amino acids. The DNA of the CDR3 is TGTGCCAGCAGCTTGGAGACAGGGGGTACTGAAGCTTTCTTT. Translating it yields CASSLETGGTEAFF.

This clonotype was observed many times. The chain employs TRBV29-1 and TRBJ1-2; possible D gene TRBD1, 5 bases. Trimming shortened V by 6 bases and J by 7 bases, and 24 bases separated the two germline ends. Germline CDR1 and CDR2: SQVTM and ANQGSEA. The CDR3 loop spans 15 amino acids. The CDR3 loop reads CSVTPGTHLGGGYTF. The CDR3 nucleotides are TGCAGCGTCACACCCGGGACTCACCTAGGAGGTGGCTACACCTTC.